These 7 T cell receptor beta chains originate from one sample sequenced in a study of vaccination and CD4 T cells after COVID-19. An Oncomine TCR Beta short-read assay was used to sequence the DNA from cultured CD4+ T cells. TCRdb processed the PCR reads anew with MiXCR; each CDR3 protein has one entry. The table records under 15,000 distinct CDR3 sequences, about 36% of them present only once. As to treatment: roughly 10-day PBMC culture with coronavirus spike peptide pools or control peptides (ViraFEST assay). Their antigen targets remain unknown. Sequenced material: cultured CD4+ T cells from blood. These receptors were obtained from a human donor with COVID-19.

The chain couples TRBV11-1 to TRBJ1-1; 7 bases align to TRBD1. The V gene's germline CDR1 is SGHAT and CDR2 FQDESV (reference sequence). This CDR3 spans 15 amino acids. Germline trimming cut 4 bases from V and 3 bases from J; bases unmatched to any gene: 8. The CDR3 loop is CASSSPGGWYTEAFF. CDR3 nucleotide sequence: TGTGCCAGCAGCTCGCCAGGGGGATGGTACACTGAAGCTTTCTTT.

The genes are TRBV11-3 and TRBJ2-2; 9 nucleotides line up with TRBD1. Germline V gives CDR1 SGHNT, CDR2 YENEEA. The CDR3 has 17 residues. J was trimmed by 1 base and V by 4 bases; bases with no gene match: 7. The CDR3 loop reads CASSWGRGQGNTGELFF. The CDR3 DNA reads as TGTGCCAGCAGCTGGGGCCGGGGACAGGGGAACACCGGGGAGCTGTTTTTT.

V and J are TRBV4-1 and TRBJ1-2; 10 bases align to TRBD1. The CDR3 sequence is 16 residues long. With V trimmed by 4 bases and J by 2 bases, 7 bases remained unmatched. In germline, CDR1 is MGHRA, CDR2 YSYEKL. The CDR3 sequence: CASSLNQGQGNYGYTF. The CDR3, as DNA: TGCGCCAGCAGCCTCAACCAGGGACAGGGGAACTATGGCTACACCTTC.

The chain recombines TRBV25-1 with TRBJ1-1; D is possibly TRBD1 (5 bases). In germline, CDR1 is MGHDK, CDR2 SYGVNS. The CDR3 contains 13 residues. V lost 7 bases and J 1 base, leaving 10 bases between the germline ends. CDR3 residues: CASKYGGNTEAFF. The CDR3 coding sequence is TGTGCCAGCAAGTATGGGGGGAACACTGAAGCTTTCTTT. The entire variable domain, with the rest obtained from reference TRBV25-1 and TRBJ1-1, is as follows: EADIYQTPRYLVIGTGKKITLECSQTMGHDKMYWYQQDPGMELHLIHYSYGVNSTEKGDLSSESTVSRIRTEHFPLTLESARPSHTSQYLCASKYGGNTEAFFGQGTRLTVV.

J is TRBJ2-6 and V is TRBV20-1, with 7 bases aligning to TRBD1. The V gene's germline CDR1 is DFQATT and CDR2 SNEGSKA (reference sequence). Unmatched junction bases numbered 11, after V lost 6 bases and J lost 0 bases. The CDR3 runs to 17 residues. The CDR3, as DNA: TGCAGTGCCAGCGACAGGGTCCCCGCCTCTGGGGCCAACGTCCTGACTTTC. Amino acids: CSASDRVPASGANVLTF.

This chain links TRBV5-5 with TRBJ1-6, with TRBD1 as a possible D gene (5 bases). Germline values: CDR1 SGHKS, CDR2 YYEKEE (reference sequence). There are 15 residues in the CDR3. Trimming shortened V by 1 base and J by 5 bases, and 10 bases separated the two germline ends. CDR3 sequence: CASSLQGWDNSPLHF. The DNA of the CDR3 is TGTGCCAGCAGCTTGCAGGGCTGGGATAATTCACCCCTCCACTTT.

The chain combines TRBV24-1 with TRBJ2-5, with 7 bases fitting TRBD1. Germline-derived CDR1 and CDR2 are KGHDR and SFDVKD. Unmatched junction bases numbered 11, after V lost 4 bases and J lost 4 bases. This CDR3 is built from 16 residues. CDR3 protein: CATSDQHRQGGETQYF. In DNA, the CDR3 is TGTGCCACCAGTGACCAACACCGACAGGGTGGAGAGACCCAGTACTTC.